This TCR beta chain was sequenced for a study of CD8 T cells in ankylosing spondylitis (dated by TCRdb to the late 2010s). About the full investigation: T cell receptor beta repertoires were profiled in healthy donors and ankylosing spondylitis patients so that disease-linked TCR variants could be found. Peripheral blood was sampled, and synovial fluid was additionally collected from ankylosing spondylitis patients. The whole study cohort included some 100 healthy donors and around 24 ankylosing spondylitis patients. Overall results and qualifications from the work: Blood from ankylosing spondylitis patients appeared to be characterized by a TCR beta motif made up of under 10 highly homologous amino acid variants. The disease-linked clones had a CD8+ phenotype and were found at relatively low frequencies in peripheral blood. Some TCR beta motif variants had previously been reported in synovial fluid and blood of reactive arthritis patients, which suggested common disease-initiation mechanisms. Significant enrichment of the disease-linked clones was reported in matched synovial fluid samples from ankylosing spondylitis patients.

Instrument on record: Illumina HiSeq 2500. Quantitative 5'-RACE with molecular barcodes was the method used to prepare the TCR beta libraries. As for the authors' bioinformatics: To identify disease-linked TCR variants, a new computational method was used, one built on a probabilistic model of VDJ rearrangement. Through fastp at Q25 and MiXCR, TCRdb rebuilt clones from the public reads, retaining in-frame beta chains. Records with the same CDR3 protein are collapsed into one entry carrying the most frequent genes and DNA. The V and J calls were not made by the authors but by TCRdb's processing. This sample lists a few hundred thousand distinct CDR3 sequences; roughly a quarter were detected once. Jointly, the top ten make up less than 0.75% of the sample. As to this clonotype: It has no known antigen specificity. Relative to the germline gene, one junction end is altered; a read error may explain this.

The receptor was isolated from a male donor with ankylosing spondylitis or in good health (not recorded which). Sequencing was done on a sample of blood, either unsorted or a sorted T cell fraction (not recorded which).

The sequence in DNA is TGCAGTGCTAGTAGGCGGGGGGGCCAGTACAATGAGCAGATCTTC. This codes for CSASRRGGQYNEQIF. The rearrangement joined TRBV20-1 to TRBJ2-1; 9 bases in the middle match TRBD2. The CDR3 spans 15 residues, from the cysteine through the phenylalanine. The only DNA kept is the CDR3, 45 bases in frame from the first base. Reading the germline V gene (reference sequence) gives CDR1 DFQATT and CDR2 SNEGSKA.